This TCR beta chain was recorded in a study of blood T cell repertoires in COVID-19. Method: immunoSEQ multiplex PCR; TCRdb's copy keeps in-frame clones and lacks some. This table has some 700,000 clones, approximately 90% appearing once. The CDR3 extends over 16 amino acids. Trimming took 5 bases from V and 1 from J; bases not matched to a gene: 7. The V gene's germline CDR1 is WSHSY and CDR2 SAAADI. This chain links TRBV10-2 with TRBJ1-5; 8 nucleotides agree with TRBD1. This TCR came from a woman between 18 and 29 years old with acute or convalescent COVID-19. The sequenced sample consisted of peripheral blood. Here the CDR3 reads CASSSGQGESNQPQHF. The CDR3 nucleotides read TGCGCCAGCAGTTCCGGACAGGGCGAGAGCAATCAGCCCCAGCATTTT.